Listed here are 31 T cell receptor beta chains from one sample, sequenced in a study of cytomegalovirus exposure and HLA in healthy donors. The PCR used 60 Vbeta and 13 Jbeta primers. The protocol was immunoSEQ multiplex PCR, while the TCRdb copy is restricted to in-frame clones and leaves out a portion. Among 120,000 or so clones listed, approximately 80% were seen once. Sequenced: PBMCs. These receptors were taken from a woman between 18 and 30 years old in good health and CMV-seronegative.

This clone was seen more than once but under ten times. The CDR3 here is CSVVNRQGYGYTF. DNA of the CDR3: TGCAGCGTTGTAAACAGGCAGGGCTATGGCTACACCTTC. This rearrangement joins TRBV29-1 to TRBJ1-2; maybe TRBD1 (5 bases). The length of the CDR3 is 13 residues. Per the germline V gene, CDR1 is SQVTM and CDR2 is ANQGSEA. V was trimmed by 4 bases and J by 4 bases, leaving 13 bases between them.

The gene calls are TRBV7-8 and TRBJ1-4; unclear D gene. Per germline, CDR1 SGHVS and CDR2 FQNEAQ. The CDR3 is made up of 16 amino acids. The ends were cut back, 5 bases at V and 3 bases at J, with 16 bases in the middle. CDR3 bases: TGTGCCAGCAGCCATCTTCGGGTTCGCCCTAATGAAAAACTGTTTTTT. Amino acids: CASSHLRVRPNEKLFF. Using reference TRBV7-8 and TRBJ1-4 for the parts outside the CDR3, the full variable domain is GAGVSQSPRYKVAKRGQDVALRCDPISGHVSLFWYQQALGQGPEFLTYFQNEAQLDKSGLPSDRFFAERPEGSVSTLKIQRTQQEDSAVYLCASSHLRVRPNEKLFFGSGTQLSVL.

A single count supports this clone. The chain recombines TRBV4-1 with TRBJ2-5, with 10 bases aligning to TRBD2. Germline V gene lookup returns CDR1 MGHRA and CDR2 YSYEKL. J gave up 6 bases and V 7 bases, and 8 bases lay outside the gene matches. This CDR3 contains 14 residues. The CDR3 is CASTPGLAMKTQYF. The CDR3 coding sequence is TGCGCCAGCACCCCGGGACTAGCGATGAAGACCCAGTACTTC.

V usage is TRBV6-1 and J usage is TRBJ1-2; 7 bases are shared with TRBD1. This CDR3 spans 14 amino acids. The J segment lost 4 bases and the V segment lost 4 bases, leaving 6 bases of the junction unmatched. The germline gives CDR1 MNHNS, CDR2 SASEGT. The CDR3 protein is CASSAGTVLYGYTF. The CDR3 coding sequence is TGTGCCAGCAGTGCCGGGACAGTTCTCTATGGCTACACCTTC.

V gene TRBV4-1 combines with J gene TRBJ1-1; D uncertain. CDR3 length equals 17 residues. Looked up from germline, CDR1 is MGHRA and CDR2 is YSYEKL. The V end was cut by 4 bases, the J end by 7 bases, with 25 bases between. This CDR3 reads CASSPKGWAANVVEAFF. The CDR3 coding sequence is TGCGCCAGCAGCCCGAAAGGTTGGGCTGCCAATGTGGTTGAAGCTTTCTTT.

The chain links TRBV7-2 to TRBJ1-5, with D possibly being TRBD1 (5 bases). V shed 2 bases and J shed 7 bases, with 9 bases lying between them. This CDR3 has 13 residues. In germline, CDR1 is SGHTA, CDR2 FQGNSA. The CDR3 spells CASSLYQGQPQHF. DNA of the CDR3: TGTGCCAGCAGCTTATACCAGGGACAGCCCCAGCATTTT.

A few counts support this clone. This chain joins TRBV2 and TRBJ2-7; 13 bases line up with TRBD2. The V segment lost 1 base and the J segment 3 bases; nucleotides outside the gene matches: 6. The CDR3 runs 17 residues. Germline V gives CDR1 SNHLY, CDR2 FYNNEI. CDR3 bases: TGTGCCAGCAGTGAAGGGGGGGGACTAGCGGGAATCTACGAGCAGTACTTC. Encoded protein: CASSEGGGLAGIYEQYF.

V and J are TRBV19 and TRBJ2-7, with D possibly matching TRBD1 (5 bases). Germline CDR1 and CDR2: LNHDA and SQIVND (reference sequence). V lost 6 bases, J lost 0 bases, and 12 bases lay in between. The CDR3 spans 14 residues. This CDR3 reads CASRLTGDSYEQYF. CDR3 coding DNA: TGTGCCAGTAGACTTACAGGCGACTCCTACGAGCAGTACTTC.

V gene TRBV11-2 combines with J gene TRBJ2-7; D is perhaps TRBD1 (6 bases). Trimming pared 5 bases from V and 3 bases from J, leaving 14 bases between. The germline gives CDR1 SGHAT, CDR2 FQNNGV. This CDR3 spans 14 amino acids. In DNA form, the CDR3 reads TGTGCCAGCAGCGTGGGACATGGGGGCTACGAGCAGTACTTC. Protein product: CASSVGHGGYEQYF. Filled out from reference TRBV11-2 and TRBJ2-7, the complete variable domain reads EAGVAQSPRYKIIEKRQSVAFWCNPISGHATLYWYQQILGQGPKLLIQFQNNGVVDDSQLPKDRFSAERLKGVDSTLKIQPAKLEDSAVYLCASSVGHGGYEQYFGPGTRLTVT.

V usage is TRBV4-2 and J usage is TRBJ2-5; 8 nucleotides match TRBD2. The J call may be mistaken, given a closer DNA end match to TRBJ2-7. The CDR3 is made up of 15 amino acids. Germline CDR1 LGHNA, CDR2 YNFKEQ. This CDR3 reads CASSQALAGGYEQYF. Written as DNA, the CDR3 is TGTGCCAGCAGCCAAGCCCTCGCGGGAGGTTACGAGCAGTACTTC.

This clone turned up a few times. The chain employs TRBV6-5 and TRBJ1-1; D remains unclear. V was pared by 1 base and J by 6 bases, with 9 bases between. The CDR3 is 13 residues long. Germline V gene lookup returns CDR1 MNHEY and CDR2 SVGAGI. The CDR3 here is CASSYLNTAEAFF. The CDR3 coding sequence is TGTGCCAGCAGTTACTTGAACACAGCTGAAGCTTTCTTT.

The chain carries TRBV5-1 and TRBJ2-3; 8 nucleotides align to TRBD2. There are 16 residues in the CDR3. Germline V lookup: CDR1 SGHRS, CDR2 YFSETQ. V lost 4 bases, J lost 2 bases, and 9 bases stayed unmatched. CDR3 nucleotide sequence: TGCGCCAGCAGCCCCTTCAGCGGGGGCCCCACAGATACGCAGTATTTT. This encodes CASSPFSGGPTDTQYF.

For this clone: One junction end disagrees with the germline gene, perhaps due to a read error. This chain joins TRBV2 and TRBJ2-6; 9 bases fit TRBD1. The CDR3 loop spans 15 amino acids. Germline lookup yields CDR1 SNHLY and CDR2 FYNNEI. CDR3: CASRQGGSGANGLTF. CDR3 coding DNA: TGTGCCAGCCGACAGGGGGGGTCTGGGGCCAACGGCCTGACTTTC.

The chain links TRBV7-8 to TRBJ2-7; 8 bases fit TRBD2. The germline gives CDR1 SGHVS, CDR2 FQNEAQ. Losses at the gene ends were 0 bases for V and 3 bases for J; bases not matched to a gene: 4. This CDR3 is built from 15 residues. The CDR3 DNA reads as TGTGCCAGCAGCTTAGCAGCACTAGCGGACTACGAGCAGTACTTC. It specifies CASSLAALADYEQYF.

Comments on this clone: An end of the junction does not agree with germline; a read error may underlie this. The rearrangement links TRBV5-1 to TRBJ2-1; 12 nucleotides align to TRBD1. The CDR3 is made up of 15 amino acids. In germline, CDR1 is SGHRS, CDR2 YFSETQ. CDR3: CANSGTGGTYNEQFF. In DNA form, the CDR3 reads TGCGCCAACAGCGGGACAGGGGGCACCTACAATGAGCAGTTCTTC.

The V and J genes are TRBV6-1 and TRBJ2-1; possible D gene TRBD1, 6 bases. The CDR3 covers 13 residues. Trimming shortened V by 7 bases and J by 12 bases, and 19 bases separated the two germline ends. Germline lookup yields CDR1 MNHNS and CDR2 SASEGT. The CDR3 DNA sequence: TGTGCCAGCACCGGGACACCCTTAGGTGGGCAGTTCTTC. Protein sequence: CASTGTPLGGQFF.

V gene TRBV27 combines with J gene TRBJ2-1; 10 positions agree with TRBD2. Germline V gene data show CDR1 as MNHEY and CDR2 as SMNVEV (reference sequence). The V segment lost 6 bases and the J segment 2 bases; nucleotides outside the gene matches: 10. This CDR3 spans 17 amino acids. CDR3 region: CASRLTPSGRTYNEQFF. The CDR3 region has the DNA TGTGCCAGCAGACTCACCCCTAGCGGGAGAACCTACAATGAGCAGTTCTTC.

Concerning this clone itself: Germline and junction disagree at one end, which may indicate a read error. CDR3 sequence: CVSSTTGHTTEAFF. The CDR3 DNA reads TGTGTCAGTAGTACGACCGGACACACGACCGAAGCTTTCTTT. The chain uses TRBV19 and TRBJ1-1; maybe TRBD1 (5 bases). This CDR3 spans 14 amino acids. The germline gives CDR1 LNHDA, CDR2 SQIVND (reference sequence).

The chain links TRBV4-2 to TRBJ2-6; TRBD2 matches 10 bases. The germline CDR1 and CDR2 sequences are LGHNA and YNFKEQ. V dropped 4 bases and J dropped 0; count of bases not matched to a gene: 6. The CDR3 extends over 18 amino acids. CDR3 DNA: TGTGCCAGCAGCCGGGTACTAGCGGGAAGCTCTGGGGCCAACGTCCTGACTTTC. Its translation is CASSRVLAGSSGANVLTF.

This sequence joins TRBV19 and TRBJ2-7; no clear D gene. The V gene lost 6 bases and the J gene lost 0 bases, with 12 bases spanning the gap. Germline V gives CDR1 LNHDA, CDR2 SQIVND (reference sequence). The CDR3 sequence is 14 residues long. The chain's CDR3 is CASRSGPFSYEQYF. CDR3 DNA sequence: TGTGCCAGTAGGTCTGGGCCTTTCTCCTACGAGCAGTACTTC.

This chain connects TRBV10-2 to TRBJ1-5, with a weak D call TRBD1 (5 bases). Germline CDR1 is WSHSY and CDR2 is SAAADI. The CDR3 spans 13 residues. V was cut by 3 bases and J by 5 bases, with 8 bases left in between. CDR3 coding DNA: TGCGCCAGCAGTGATTCCAGGGATCAGCCCCAGCATTTT. This gives the protein CASSDSRDQPQHF.

The chain uses TRBV11-2 and TRBJ1-2, with a possible D match to TRBD1 (6 bases). Germline CDR1 reads SGHAT; CDR2 reads FQNNGV. The CDR3 is 14 amino acids. Deletions cut 4 bases from V and 8 bases from J, with 17 bases between. The CDR3 region is CASSSNQGRYGYTF. For the CDR3, the DNA is TGTGCCAGCAGCTCCAATCAGGGGCGGTACGGCTACACCTTC.

The chain combines TRBV30 with TRBJ2-5; a possible D gene is TRBD2 (6 bases). CDR1 is GTSNPN, CDR2 SVGIG, per germline (reference sequence). The CDR3 covers 13 residues. The ends were cut back, 5 bases at V and 1 base at J, with 11 bases in the middle. CDR3 coding DNA: TGTGCCTGGGACCCGGGACTCCAAGAGACCCAGTACTTC. Protein: CAWDPGLQETQYF.

CDR3 amino acids: CASSFTGGSYNEQFF. The DNA of the CDR3 is TGTGCCAGCAGCTTTACAGGGGGCTCCTACAATGAGCAGTTCTTC. This rearrangement joins TRBV11-2 to TRBJ2-1, with 8 bases aligning to TRBD1. Losses at the gene ends were 3 bases for V and 0 bases for J; bases not matched to a gene: 1. Germline CDR1 reads SGHAT; CDR2 reads FQNNGV. There are 15 residues in the CDR3.

This clone occurred a few times. The chain combines TRBV15 with TRBJ2-3, with D perhaps matching TRBD1 (5 bases). The CDR3 totals 16 residues. V dropped 3 bases and J dropped 1 base, with 14 bases sitting between them. The germline V gene encodes CDR1 LNHNV and CDR2 YYDKDF (reference sequence). CDR3 in amino acids: CATSSGRESRTDTQYF. In DNA, the CDR3 is TGTGCCACCAGCAGTGGCAGGGAAAGTCGCACAGATACGCAGTATTTT.

The chain employs TRBV5-4 and TRBJ2-2, with D possibly being TRBD2 (6 bases). Germline V gene lookup returns CDR1 SGHNT and CDR2 YYREEE (reference sequence). The CDR3 is made up of 15 amino acids. V dropped 0 bases and J dropped 4 bases, with 10 bases sitting between them. This chain's CDR3 is CASSLEPSATGELFF. CDR3 bases: TGTGCCAGCAGCTTGGAGCCTAGCGCCACCGGGGAGCTGTTTTTT.

This chain connects TRBV15 to TRBJ2-7, with 10 bases matching TRBD1. This CDR3 region has 16 residues. The V and J ends lost 5 bases and 0 bases, in that order; junction bases with no gene match: 7. CDR1 is LNHNV and CDR2 is YYDKDF in the germline V gene (reference sequence). CDR3 amino acids: CATSADRGSLSYEQYF. In DNA, the CDR3 is TGTGCCACCAGCGCGGACAGGGGGTCCCTCTCCTACGAGCAGTACTTC.

DNA of the CDR3: TGTGCCAGCAGCTTGTCCGGCGGGGTCTCCTACGAGCAGTACTTC. This sequence encodes CASSLSGGVSYEQYF. The chain carries TRBV5-5 and TRBJ2-7, with D possibly matching TRBD2 (6 bases). The CDR3 consists of 15 residues. Trimming pared 1 base from V and 0 bases from J, leaving 11 bases between. From germline, CDR1 is SGHKS and CDR2 YYEKEE (reference sequence).

This chain links TRBV7-7 with TRBJ2-2; 12 bases align to TRBD2. V lost 5 bases and J lost 5; bases outside the gene matches: 6. The CDR3 length is 16 residues. The V gene's germline CDR1 is SSHAT and CDR2 FNYEAQ (reference sequence). The CDR3 region has the DNA TGTGCCAGCAGCCCCCTAGCGGGAGGGCCTACCGGGGAGCTGTTTTTT. Encoded protein: CASSPLAGGPTGELFF. The full variable domain, with the rest looked up from reference TRBV7-7 and TRBJ2-2, is GAGVSQSPRYKVTKRGQDVTLRCDPISSHATLYWYQQALGQGPEFLTYFNYEAQPDKSGLPSDRFSAERPEGSISTLTIQRTEQRDSAMYRCASSPLAGGPTGELFFGEGSRLTVL.

Concerning this clone: This specimen includes other DNA sequences encoding the same CDR3. V usage is TRBV5-1 and J usage is TRBJ2-1; D ambiguous. This CDR3 has 12 amino acids. Trimming cost V 0 bases and J 8 bases, with 6 bases left between them. CDR1 and CDR2 (germline): SGHRS, YFSETQ. The DNA for the CDR3 is TGCGCCAGCAGCTTGGCAGGTGATGAGCAGTTCTTC. Its translation is CASSLAGDEQFF.

The rearrangement joins TRBV30 to TRBJ1-1; D call uncertain. The CDR3 is 13 residues long. Germline assignment: CDR1 GTSNPN and CDR2 SVGIG (reference sequence). Trimming shortened V by 0 bases and J by 5 bases, and 10 bases separated the two germline ends. The DNA of the CDR3 is TGTGCCTGGAGTGTATTATCAGGAACTGAAGCTTTCTTT. Translated, it gives CAWSVLSGTEAFF.